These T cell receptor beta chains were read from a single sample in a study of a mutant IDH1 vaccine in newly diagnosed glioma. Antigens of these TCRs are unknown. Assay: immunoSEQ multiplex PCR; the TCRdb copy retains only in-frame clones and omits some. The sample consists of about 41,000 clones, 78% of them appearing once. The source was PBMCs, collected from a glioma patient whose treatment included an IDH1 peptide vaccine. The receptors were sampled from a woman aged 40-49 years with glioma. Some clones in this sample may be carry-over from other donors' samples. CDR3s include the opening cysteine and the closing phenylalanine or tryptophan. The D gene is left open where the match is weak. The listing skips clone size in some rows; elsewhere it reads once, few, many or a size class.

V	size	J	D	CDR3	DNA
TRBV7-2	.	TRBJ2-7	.	CASSAPFKDVRFYEQYF	TGTGCCAGCAGCGCCCCGTTCAAGGACGTCAGGTTTTACGAGCAGTACTTC
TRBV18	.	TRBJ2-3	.	CASSPNPISDTQYF	TGTGCCAGCTCACCAAACCCGATCTCAGATACGCAGTATTTT
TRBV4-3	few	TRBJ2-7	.	CASSQDMYYEQYF	TGCGCCAGCAGCCAAGATATGTACTACGAGCAGTACTTC
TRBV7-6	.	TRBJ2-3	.	CASSLFKTGGEYF	TGTGCCAGCAGCTTATTCAAAACAGGGGGGGAGTATTTT
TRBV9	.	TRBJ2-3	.	CASSVVFPDTQYF	TGTGCCAGCAGCGTAGTCTTTCCAGATACGCAGTATTTT
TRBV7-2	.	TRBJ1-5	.	CASSRGGGFDQPQHF	TGTGCCAGCAGCAGAGGAGGGGGGTTCGACCAGCCCCAGCATTTT
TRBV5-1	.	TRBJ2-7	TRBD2	CASRSGGTSGMGEQYF	TGCGCCAGCAGATCCGGCGGGACTAGCGGGATGGGGGAGCAGTACTTC
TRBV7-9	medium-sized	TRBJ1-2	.	CASSLGPDGYTF	TGTGCCAGCAGCTTAGGTCCCGATGGCTACACCTTC
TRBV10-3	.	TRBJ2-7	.	CAISEPGTSGYEQYF	TGTGCCATCAGTGAACCCGGGACATCGGGCTACGAGCAGTACTTC
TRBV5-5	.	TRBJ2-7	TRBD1	CASSLATGDPYEQYF	TGTGCCAGCAGCTTGGCCACAGGGGACCCCTACGAGCAGTACTTC
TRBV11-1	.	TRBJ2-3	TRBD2	CASSLSSGDTDTQYF	TGTGCCAGCTCCCTATCTAGCGGTGACACAGATACGCAGTATTTT
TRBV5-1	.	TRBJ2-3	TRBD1	CASGRDRPTDTQYF	TGCGCCAGCGGCCGGGACAGGCCGACAGATACGCAGTATTTT
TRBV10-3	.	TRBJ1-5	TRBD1	CAISDDRGMQPQHF	TGTGCCATCAGTGACGACAGGGGCATGCAGCCCCAGCATTTT
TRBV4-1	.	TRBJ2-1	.	CASSQDQGTGGNEQFF	TGCGCCAGCAGCCAAGATCAGGGGACTGGGGGCAATGAGCAGTTCTTC
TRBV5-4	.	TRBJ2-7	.	CASSPDSVRYEQYF	TGTGCCAGCAGCCCGGACTCCGTTAGGTACGAGCAGTACTTC
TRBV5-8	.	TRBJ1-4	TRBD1	CASRFYRGKGEKLFF	TGTGCCAGCAGGTTTTACAGGGGGAAGGGTGAAAAACTGTTTTTT
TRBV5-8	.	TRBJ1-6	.	CASSRTGYSPLHF	TGTGCCAGCAGCAGGACTGGGTACTCACCCCTCCACTTT
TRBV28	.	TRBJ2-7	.	CASSWLGVAYEQYF	TGTGCCAGCAGTTGGCTGGGGGTCGCCTACGAGCAGTACTTC
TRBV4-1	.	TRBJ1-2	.	CASSQDPPYYYGYTF	TGCGCCAGCAGCCAAGATCCCCCGTACTACTATGGCTACACCTTC
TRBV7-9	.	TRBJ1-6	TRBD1	CASSRVEGGVSYNSPLHF	TGTGCCAGCAGCCGGGTTGAAGGGGGCGTCTCCTATAATTCACCCCTCCACTTT
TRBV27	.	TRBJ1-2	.	CASSLSPRGDYGYTF	TGTGCCAGCAGTTTATCCCCTCGCGGGGACTATGGCTACACCTTC
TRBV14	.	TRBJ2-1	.	CASSQVGLQAGNEQFF	TGTGCCAGCAGCCAAGTCGGGCTCCAGGCGGGCAATGAGCAGTTCTTC
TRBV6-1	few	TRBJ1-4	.	CASSENARESELFF	TGTGCCAGCAGTGAAAATGCCCGCGAATCGGAACTGTTTTTT
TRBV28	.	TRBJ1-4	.	CASSLSPTNEKLFF	TGTGCCAGCAGTTTAAGTCCAACTAATGAAAAACTGTTTTTT
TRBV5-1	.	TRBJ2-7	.	CASSLAEEARPYF	TGCGCCAGCAGCTTAGCCGAGGAAGCCCGACCGTACTTC
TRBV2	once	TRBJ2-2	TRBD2	CASRDPGLAGIYTGELFF	TGTGCCAGCAGAGATCCGGGACTAGCGGGGATATACACCGGGGAGCTGTTTTTT
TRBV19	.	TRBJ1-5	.	CASTRQWDQPQHF	TGTGCCAGTACGCGACAGTGGGATCAGCCCCAGCATTTT
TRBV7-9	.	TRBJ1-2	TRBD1	CASSLEQGAAVYGYTF	TGTGCCAGCAGCTTGGAGCAGGGGGCAGCGGTCTATGGCTACACCTTC
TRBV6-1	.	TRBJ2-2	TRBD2	CASSGGGSRAAGELFF	TGTGCCAGCAGTGGGGGGGGTTCGAGGGCCGCCGGGGAGCTGTTTTTT
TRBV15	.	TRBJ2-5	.	CATSGGGHGQRPGETQYF	TGTGCCACCAGCGGGGGGGGGCACGGGCAACGGCCGGGGGAGACCCAGTACTTC
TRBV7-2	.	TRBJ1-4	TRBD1	CASSLGQGVLNEKLFF	TGTGCCAGCAGCCTGGGACAGGGGGTCCTCAATGAAAAACTGTTTTTT
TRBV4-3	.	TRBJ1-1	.	CASSPLSSGVGTEAFF	TGCGCCAGCAGCCCCTTATCGTCGGGGGTAGGCACTGAAGCTTTCTTT